What follows are 9 T cell receptor beta chains derived from one specimen sequenced in a study of sequential checkpoint blockade in melanoma. The method was immunoSEQ multiplex PCR; TCRdb's version includes in-frame clones alone and lacks a portion of them. This table has roughly 1,800 clones, under 20% appearing once. The treatment was: randomized to nivolumab then ipilimumab (arm A) or the reverse (arm B). Here the sequenced sample was tumor tissue (inferred from file names), taken from a patient given nivolumab and ipilimumab in sequence. The receptor source for this set is a human donor with melanoma.

This clone was seen at least ten times. The CDR3 region has the DNA TGTGCCAGCAGCTTATCGGGCGGGAGGGCCTTTGAGCAGTTCTTC. Translation: CASSLSGGRAFEQFF. This sequence joins TRBV11-3 and TRBJ2-1, with 9 bases fitting TRBD2. The CDR3 is made up of 15 amino acids. Per the germline V gene, CDR1 is SGHNT and CDR2 is YENEEA. V shed 2 bases and J 9 bases; nucleotides not matched to a gene: 8.

This clone was observed a single time. The V and J genes are TRBV19 and TRBJ2-2; the match to TRBD2 covers 8 bases. CDR3 length: 16 amino acids. After removal of 5 bases from V and 0 bases from J, the junction contained 5 bases not matched to a gene. Germline CDR1 reads LNHDA; CDR2 reads SQIVND (reference sequence). CDR3 protein: CASSARLAPNTGELFF. The CDR3 region has the DNA TGTGCCAGTAGTGCAAGACTAGCGCCGAACACCGGGGAGCTGTTTTTT.

The CDR3 spells CASSRTGAGNEKLFF. The CDR3 DNA reads TGTGCCAGCAGTCGGACAGGGGCCGGTAATGAAAAACTGTTTTTT. This chain joins TRBV28 and TRBJ1-4; 9 bases fit TRBD1. CDR3 size: 15 residues. The germline gives CDR1 MDHEN, CDR2 SYDVKM. Unmatched junction bases numbered 5, after V lost 5 bases and J lost 4 bases.

This clone was observed a handful of times. This chain uses TRBV6-8 with TRBJ2-6; 12 nucleotides match TRBD1. CDR3 length: 19 amino acids. Per germline, CDR1 MNHGY and CDR2 SAAAGT. J lost 3 bases, V lost 6 bases, and 12 bases had no gene match. The CDR3 region is CASRHSSGTGGGGANVLTF. For the CDR3, the DNA is TGTGCCAGCAGACACTCCTCCGGGACAGGGGGCGGTGGGGCCAACGTCCTGACTTTC.

The rearrangement uses TRBV18 and TRBJ2-7; no firm D call. The germline gives CDR1 KGHSH, CDR2 LQKENI. V was clipped by 1 base and J by 4 bases, with 11 bases between them. This CDR3 has 14 amino acids. The CDR3 spells CASSPLGRRYEQYF. Written as DNA, the CDR3 is TGTGCCAGCTCACCACTCGGGCGCCGGTACGAGCAGTACTTC.

This clone rates as medium-sized. The rearrangement joins TRBV11-3 to TRBJ1-4; D is uncertain. V was trimmed by 1 base and J by 7 bases, leaving 13 bases between them. The CDR3 covers 15 residues. The germline CDR1 and CDR2 sequences are SGHNT and YENEEA. The CDR3 loop is CASSLGEVVSEKLFF. CDR3 DNA: TGTGCCAGCAGCTTAGGTGAAGTGGTTTCTGAAAAACTGTTTTTT.

CDR3 region: CASSETFYGYTF. The CDR3 region has the DNA TGCGCCAGCAGTGAGACCTTCTATGGCTACACCTTC. The gene calls are TRBV10-2 and TRBJ1-2; D is undetermined. V lost 2 bases and J lost 4, with 5 bases in between. Germline CDR1 reads WSHSY; CDR2 reads SAAADI. CDR3 size: 12 residues.

This clone came up once. The genes are TRBV19 and TRBJ2-2; 7 nucleotides match TRBD1. The V and J ends lost 6 bases and 2 bases, in that order; junction bases with no gene match: 9. The germline gives CDR1 LNHDA, CDR2 SQIVND (reference sequence). The CDR3 contains 16 residues. The CDR3 DNA reads TGTGCCAGTAGGCATCCCAGGACAGGAAACACCGGGGAGCTGTTTTTT. Translated: CASRHPRTGNTGELFF. The entire variable domain, with the rest obtained from reference TRBV19 and TRBJ2-2, is as follows: DGGITQSPKYLFRKEGQNVTLSCEQNLNHDAMYWYRQDPGQGLRLIYYSQIVNDFQKGDIAEGYSVSREKKESFPLTVTSAQKNPTAFYLCASRHPRTGNTGELFFGEGSRLTVL.

This clone is judged medium-sized. The chain combines TRBV11-3 with TRBJ1-2; D unclear. Trimming removed 5 bases from V and 4 bases from J, with 17 bases in between. Germline assignment: CDR1 SGHNT and CDR2 YENEEA. The CDR3 has 15 residues. The CDR3 is CASSPQFRNFYGYTF. The CDR3 DNA reads TGTGCCAGCAGCCCCCAGTTCCGGAACTTCTATGGCTACACCTTC.